The clone carrying this T cell receptor (beta chain) has only one observation. These data come from a study of CD8 T cells in Susac syndrome. Random hexamers were used to reverse transcribe an amount of roughly 0.5 to 1 ug RNA. From the immunoSEQ multiplex PCR reads, TCRdb called clonotypes with MiXCR, one entry per CDR3 protein. This sample carries about 140,000 distinct CDR3 sequences, roughly 96% of them seen once, and the ten largest clones take 0.11%. Trimming at V came to 7 bases and at J to 5 bases, leaving 10 bases not matched to a gene. Germline CDR1 reads SQVTM; CDR2 reads ANQGSEA. The CDR3 runs 13 residues.

This sequence joins TRBV29-1 and TRBJ2-7, with 8 bases that match TRBD1. This receptor was taken from a human donor with multiple sclerosis. The sequenced material came from CD4+ T cells from PBMCs. The CDR3 DNA sequence: TGCAGCGCCTCCGGACAGGGAAGTCACGAGCAGTACTTC. Its protein is CSASGQGSHEQYF.